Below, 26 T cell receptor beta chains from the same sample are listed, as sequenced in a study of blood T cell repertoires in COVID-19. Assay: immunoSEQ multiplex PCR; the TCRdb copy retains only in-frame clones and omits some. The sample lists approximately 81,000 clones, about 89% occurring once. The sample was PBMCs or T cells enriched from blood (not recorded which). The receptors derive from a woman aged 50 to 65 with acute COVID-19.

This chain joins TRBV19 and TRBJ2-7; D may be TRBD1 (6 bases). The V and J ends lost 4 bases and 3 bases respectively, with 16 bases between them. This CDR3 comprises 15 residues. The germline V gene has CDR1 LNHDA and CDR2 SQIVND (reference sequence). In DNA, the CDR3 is TGTGCCAGTAGTAAGGGTGCGACACAGGGCTACGAGCAGTACTTC. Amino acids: CASSKGATQGYEQYF.

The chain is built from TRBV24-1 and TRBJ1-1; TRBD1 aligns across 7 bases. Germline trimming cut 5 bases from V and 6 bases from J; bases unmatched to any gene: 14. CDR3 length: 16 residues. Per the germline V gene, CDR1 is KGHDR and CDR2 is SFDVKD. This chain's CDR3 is CATSGSTGRSVAEAFF. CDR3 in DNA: TGTGCCACCAGTGGTTCGACAGGGCGGAGTGTTGCTGAAGCTTTCTTT.

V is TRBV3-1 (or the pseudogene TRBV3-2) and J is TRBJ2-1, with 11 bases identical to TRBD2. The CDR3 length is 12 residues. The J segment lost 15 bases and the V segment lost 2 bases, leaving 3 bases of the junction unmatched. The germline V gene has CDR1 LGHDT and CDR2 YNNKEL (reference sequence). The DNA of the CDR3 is TGTGCCAGCAGCCAACTAGCGGGAGGCGTGTTCTTC. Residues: CASSQLAGGVFF.

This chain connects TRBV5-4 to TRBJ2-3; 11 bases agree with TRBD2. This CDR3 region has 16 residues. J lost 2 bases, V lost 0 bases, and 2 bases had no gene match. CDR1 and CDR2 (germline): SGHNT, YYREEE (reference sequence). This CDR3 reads CASSLGLAGPTDTQYF. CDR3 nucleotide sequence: TGTGCCAGCAGCTTGGGACTAGCGGGACCCACAGATACGCAGTATTTT.

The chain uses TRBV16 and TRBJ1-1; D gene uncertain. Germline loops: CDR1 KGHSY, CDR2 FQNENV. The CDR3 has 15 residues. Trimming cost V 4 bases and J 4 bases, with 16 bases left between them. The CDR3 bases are TGTGCCAGCAGCCCCACCGGAGCGATGGGCACTGAAGCTTTCTTT. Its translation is CASSPTGAMGTEAFF.

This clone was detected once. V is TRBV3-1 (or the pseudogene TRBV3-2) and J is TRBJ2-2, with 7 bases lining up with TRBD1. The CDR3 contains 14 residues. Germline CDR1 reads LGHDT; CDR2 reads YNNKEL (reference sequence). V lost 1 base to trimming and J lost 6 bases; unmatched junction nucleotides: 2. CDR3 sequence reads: CASSQAGGAGELFF. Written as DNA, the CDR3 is TGTGCCAGCAGCCAAGCAGGGGGAGCCGGGGAGCTGTTTTTT.

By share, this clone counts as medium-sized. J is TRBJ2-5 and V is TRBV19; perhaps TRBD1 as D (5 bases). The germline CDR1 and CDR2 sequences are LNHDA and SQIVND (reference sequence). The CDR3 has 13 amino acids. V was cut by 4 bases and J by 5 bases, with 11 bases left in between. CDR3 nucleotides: TGTGCCAGTAGTAACAGGAAGAGGGAGACCCAGTACTTC. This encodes CASSNRKRETQYF.

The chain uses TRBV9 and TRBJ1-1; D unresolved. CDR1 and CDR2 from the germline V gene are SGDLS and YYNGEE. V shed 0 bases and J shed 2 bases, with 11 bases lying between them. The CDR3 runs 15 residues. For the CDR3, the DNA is TGTGCCAGCAGCGTAGTTGGAGATTTAAACACTGAAGCTTTCTTT. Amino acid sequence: CASSVVGDLNTEAFF.

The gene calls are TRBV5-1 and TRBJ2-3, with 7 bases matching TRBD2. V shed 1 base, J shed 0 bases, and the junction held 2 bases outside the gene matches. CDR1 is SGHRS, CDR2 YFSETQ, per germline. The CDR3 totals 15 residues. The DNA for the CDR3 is TGCGCCAGCAGCTTGCGAGCGGGGAGCACAGATACGCAGTATTTT. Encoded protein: CASSLRAGSTDTQYF.

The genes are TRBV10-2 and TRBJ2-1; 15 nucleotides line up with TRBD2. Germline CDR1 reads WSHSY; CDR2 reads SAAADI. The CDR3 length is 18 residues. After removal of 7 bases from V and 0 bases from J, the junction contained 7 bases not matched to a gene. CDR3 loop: CASIPGLAGGSSYNEQFF. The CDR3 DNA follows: TGCGCCAGCATCCCGGGACTAGCGGGAGGAAGCTCCTACAATGAGCAGTTCTTC.

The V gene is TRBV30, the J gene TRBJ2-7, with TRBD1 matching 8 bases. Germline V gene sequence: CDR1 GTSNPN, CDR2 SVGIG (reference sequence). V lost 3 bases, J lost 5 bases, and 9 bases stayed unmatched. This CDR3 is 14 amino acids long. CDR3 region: CAWRPGQVTHEQYF. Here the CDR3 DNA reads TGTGCCTGGAGACCGGGACAGGTGACCCACGAGCAGTACTTC.

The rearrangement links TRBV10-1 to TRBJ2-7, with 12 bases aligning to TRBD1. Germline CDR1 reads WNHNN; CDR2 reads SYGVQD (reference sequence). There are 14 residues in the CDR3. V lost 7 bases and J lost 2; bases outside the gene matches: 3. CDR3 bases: TGCGCCAGCAACCGGGACAGGGGGCCCTACGAGCAGTACTTC. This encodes CASNRDRGPYEQYF.

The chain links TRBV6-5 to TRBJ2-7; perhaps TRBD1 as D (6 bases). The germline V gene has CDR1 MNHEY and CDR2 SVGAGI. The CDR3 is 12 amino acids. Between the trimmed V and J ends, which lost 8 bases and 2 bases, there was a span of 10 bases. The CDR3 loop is CASGGRTYEQYF. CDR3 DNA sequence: TGTGCCAGCGGGGGCCGGACCTACGAGCAGTACTTC.

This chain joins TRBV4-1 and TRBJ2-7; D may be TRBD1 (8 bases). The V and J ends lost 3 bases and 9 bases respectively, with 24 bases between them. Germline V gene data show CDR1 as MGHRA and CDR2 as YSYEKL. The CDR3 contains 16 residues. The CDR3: CASSQELGGQGAMQYF. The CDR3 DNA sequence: TGCGCCAGCAGCCAGGAGTTGGGAGGGCAGGGGGCGATGCAGTACTTC.

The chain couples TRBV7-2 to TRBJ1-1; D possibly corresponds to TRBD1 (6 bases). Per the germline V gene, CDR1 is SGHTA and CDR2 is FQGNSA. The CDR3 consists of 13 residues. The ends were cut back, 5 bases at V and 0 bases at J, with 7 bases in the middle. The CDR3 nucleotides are TGTGCCAGCAGCAGACAGGTGAACACTGAAGCTTTCTTT. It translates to CASSRQVNTEAFF.

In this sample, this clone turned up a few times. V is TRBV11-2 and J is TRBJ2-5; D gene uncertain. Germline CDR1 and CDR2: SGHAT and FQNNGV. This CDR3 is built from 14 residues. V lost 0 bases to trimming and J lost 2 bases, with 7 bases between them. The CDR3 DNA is TGTGCCAGCAGCTTAGATTTGTTACAAGAGACCCAGTACTTC. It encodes CASSLDLLQETQYF.

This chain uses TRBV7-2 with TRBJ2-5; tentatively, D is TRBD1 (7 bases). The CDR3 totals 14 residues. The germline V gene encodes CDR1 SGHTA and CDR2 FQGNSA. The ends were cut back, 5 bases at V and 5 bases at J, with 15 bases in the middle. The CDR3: CASSLNRGLETQYF. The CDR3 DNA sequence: TGTGCCAGCAGCCTGAACAGGGGACTGGAGACCCAGTACTTC.

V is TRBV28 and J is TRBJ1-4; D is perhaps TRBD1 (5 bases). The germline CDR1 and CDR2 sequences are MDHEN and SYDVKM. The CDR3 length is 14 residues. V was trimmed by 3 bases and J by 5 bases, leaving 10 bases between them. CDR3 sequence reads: CASSFWSGNEKLFF. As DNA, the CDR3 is TGTGCCAGCAGTTTTTGGTCAGGGAATGAAAAACTGTTTTTT. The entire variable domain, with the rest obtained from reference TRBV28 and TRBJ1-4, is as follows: DVKVTQSSRYLVKRTGEKVFLECVQDMDHENMFWYRQDPGLGLRLIYFSYDVKMKEKGDIPEGYSVSREKKERFSLILESASTNQTSMYLCASSFWSGNEKLFFGSGTQLSVL.

CDR3 in amino acids: CASNERESGGEQYF. CDR3 bases: TGTGCCAGCAACGAGCGGGAATCGGGTGGCGAGCAGTACTTC. The chain uses TRBV6-5 and TRBJ2-7; 7 bases agree with TRBD2. The CDR3 is 14 amino acids. Trimming cost V 7 bases and J 6 bases; bases outside gene matches: 12. CDR1 MNHEY and CDR2 SVGAGI come from the germline V gene.

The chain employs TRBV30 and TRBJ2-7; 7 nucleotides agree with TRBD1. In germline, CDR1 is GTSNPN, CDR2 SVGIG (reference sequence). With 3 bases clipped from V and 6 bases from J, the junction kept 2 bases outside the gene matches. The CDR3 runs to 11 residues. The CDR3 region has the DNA TGTGCCTGGAGCGCAGGGGGCGAGCAGTACTTC. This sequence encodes CAWSAGGEQYF.

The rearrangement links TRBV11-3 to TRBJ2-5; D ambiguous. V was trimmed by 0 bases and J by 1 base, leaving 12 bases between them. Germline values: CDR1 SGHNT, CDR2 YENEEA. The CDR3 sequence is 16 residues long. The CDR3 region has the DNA TGTGCCAGCAGCTTAGAGCCTGGCGCAGGCCAAGAGACCCAGTACTTC. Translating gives CASSLEPGAGQETQYF.

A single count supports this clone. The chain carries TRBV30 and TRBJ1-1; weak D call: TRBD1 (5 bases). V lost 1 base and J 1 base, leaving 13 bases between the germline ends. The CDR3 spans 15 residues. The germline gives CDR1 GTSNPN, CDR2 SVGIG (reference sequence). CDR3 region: CAWSAVDRPNTEAFF. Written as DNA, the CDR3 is TGTGCCTGGAGTGCAGTCGACAGACCGAACACTGAAGCTTTCTTT.

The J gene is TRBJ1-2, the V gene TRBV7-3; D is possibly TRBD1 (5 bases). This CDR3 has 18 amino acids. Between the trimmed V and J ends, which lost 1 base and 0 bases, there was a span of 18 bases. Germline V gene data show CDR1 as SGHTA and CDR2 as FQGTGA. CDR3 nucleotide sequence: TGTGCCAGCAGCTTAAAAGGCAGGGCGGGGTTGACTAACTATGGCTACACCTTC. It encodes CASSLKGRAGLTNYGYTF.

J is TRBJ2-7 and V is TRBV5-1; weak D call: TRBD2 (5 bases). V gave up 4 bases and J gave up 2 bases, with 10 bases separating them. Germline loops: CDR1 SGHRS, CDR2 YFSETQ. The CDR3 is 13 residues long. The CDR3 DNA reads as TGCGCCAGCAGCCCCTGGGGAGCCTACGAGCAGTACTTC. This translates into CASSPWGAYEQYF.

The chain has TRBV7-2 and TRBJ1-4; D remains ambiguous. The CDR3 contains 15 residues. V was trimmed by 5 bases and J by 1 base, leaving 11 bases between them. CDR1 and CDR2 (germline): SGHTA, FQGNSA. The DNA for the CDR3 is TGTGCCAGCAGCCTAGGCGGGCGAACTAATGAAAAACTGTTTTTT. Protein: CASSLGGRTNEKLFF.

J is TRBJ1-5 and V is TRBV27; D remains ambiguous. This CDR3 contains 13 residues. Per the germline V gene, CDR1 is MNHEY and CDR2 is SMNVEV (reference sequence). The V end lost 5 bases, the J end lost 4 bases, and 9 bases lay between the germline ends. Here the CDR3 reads CASSPQLNQPQHF. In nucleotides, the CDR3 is TGTGCCAGCAGTCCCCAGTTAAATCAGCCCCAGCATTTT.